This record concerns one T cell receptor (beta chain) sequence. Its antigen is not identified. Germline assignment: CDR1 SGHVS and CDR2 FNYEAQ. V gave up 5 bases and J gave up 7 bases; unmatched junction bases: 16. This CDR3 comprises 17 residues. The data belong to a study of circulating and synovial CD4+ cells in juvenile arthritis. Repertoires were generated with immunoSEQ multiplex PCR, while TCRdb's copy carries only in-frame clones and drops some. The data hold about 34,000 clones, with over 95% observed a single time. Notes on the study in general: Overlap with synovium rose as more T cells were sequenced. Compared with bulk blood, circulating pathogenic-like lymphocytes shared substantially more CDR3 sequences with synovial T cells.

This chain joins TRBV7-6 and TRBJ2-7, with 11 bases identical to TRBD1. The source of this sequence is a human donor with juvenile idiopathic arthritis. Material for sequencing was CD4+ T cells from blood. The CDR3 loop reads CASSPYPFGQGAGEQYF. In DNA, the CDR3 is TGTGCCAGCAGCCCCTACCCGTTTGGACAGGGGGCTGGGGAGCAGTACTTC.